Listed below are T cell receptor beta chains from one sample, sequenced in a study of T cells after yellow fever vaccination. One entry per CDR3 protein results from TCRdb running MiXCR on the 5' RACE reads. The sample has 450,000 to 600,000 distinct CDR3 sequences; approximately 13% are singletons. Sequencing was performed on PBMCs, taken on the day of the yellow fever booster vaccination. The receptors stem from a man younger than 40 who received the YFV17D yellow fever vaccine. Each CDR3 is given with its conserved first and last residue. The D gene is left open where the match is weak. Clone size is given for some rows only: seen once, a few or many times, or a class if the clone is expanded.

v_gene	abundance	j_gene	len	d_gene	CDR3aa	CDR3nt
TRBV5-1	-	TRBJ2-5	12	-	CASSQQQETQYF	TGCGCCAGCAGCCAACAACAAGAGACCCAGTACTTC
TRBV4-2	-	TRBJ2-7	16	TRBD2	CASSHSTSGRAYEQYF	TGTGCCAGCAGCCATTCGACTAGCGGGAGGGCCTACGAGCAGTACTTC
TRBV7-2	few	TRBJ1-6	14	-	CASSLGGLTSPLHF	TGTGCCAGCAGCTTAGGAGGTCTGACTTCACCCCTCCACTTT
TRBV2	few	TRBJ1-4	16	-	CASSERQGRWSEKLFF	TGTGCCAGCAGTGAAAGGCAGGGGAGATGGAGTGAAAAACTGTTTTTT
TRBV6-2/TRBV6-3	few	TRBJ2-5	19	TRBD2	CASSYQSKNRRDYEETQYF	TGTGCCAGCAGTTACCAATCAAAAAACCGCCGGGACTATGAAGAGACCCAGTACTTC
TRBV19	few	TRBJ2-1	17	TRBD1	CASSIATDRGPTGEQFF	TGTGCCAGTAGTATAGCGACAGACAGGGGCCCTACAGGTGAGCAGTTCTTC
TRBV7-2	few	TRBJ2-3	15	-	CASSSNGQHTDTQYF	TGTGCCAGCAGCTCCAACGGACAGCACACAGATACGCAGTATTTT
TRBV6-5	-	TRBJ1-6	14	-	CASSYGGLNSPLHF	TGTGCCAGCAGTTACGGCGGATTAAATTCACCCCTCCACTTT
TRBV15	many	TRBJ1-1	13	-	CATSFSRGTEAFF	TGTGCCACCAGCTTCAGTCGGGGCACTGAAGCTTTCTTT
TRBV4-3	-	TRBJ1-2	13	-	CASSQEGVCGYTF	TGCGCCAGCAGCCAAGAGGGCGTATGTGGCTACACCTTC
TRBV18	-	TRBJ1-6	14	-	CASSPVSYNSPLHF	TGTGCCAGCTCACCTGTTTCCTATAATTCACCCCTCCACTTT